The rows below give T cell receptor beta chains drawn from one sample of a study of T cells in Graves' hyperthyroidism and ophthalmopathy. One entry per CDR3 protein, called by TCRdb with MiXCR from the multiplex PCR reads. This table has around 420,000 distinct CDR3 sequences, roughly 13% appearing once. Sequencing was carried out using blood. Receptors originate from a woman aged 18-29 years with Graves' hyperthyroidism. CDR3s include the opening cysteine and the closing phenylalanine or tryptophan.

j_call	v_call	cdr3_aa
TRBJ2-3	TRBV6-5	CASSPSRAADTQYF
TRBJ1-1	TRBV11-2	CASSPDGNTEAFF
TRBJ2-7	TRBV15	CATSRGGLAAYEQYF
TRBJ2-7	TRBV28	CASSRARSYEQYF
TRBJ2-5	TRBV6-2/TRBV6-3	CASSYSSSGRGETQYF
TRBJ2-3	TRBV29-1	CSVEDQFGRSSTDTQYF
TRBJ1-3	TRBV13	CASSPRDSSGNTIYF
TRBJ2-1	TRBV19	CASSKAGPPGQFF
TRBJ1-3	TRBV28	CASSLVGIAGNTIYF
TRBJ1-4	TRBV27	CASSSRTGWGEKLFF
TRBJ2-3	TRBV11-2	CASSLVAGATPDTQYF
TRBJ1-2	TRBV3-1	CASSRDRAEGYTF
TRBJ1-5	TRBV6-5	CASSYRALESNQPQHF
TRBJ2-7	TRBV20-1	CSAEKTSGTYEQYF
TRBJ1-5	TRBV6-5	CASGYRALESNQPQHF
TRBJ2-7	TRBV27	CASSPPGPYEQYF
TRBJ2-2	TRBV6-5	CASSLGQGYTGELFF
TRBJ2-1	TRBV20-1	CSARDRSGRRFSEQFF
TRBJ2-7	TRBV2	CASNQAGSSYEQYF
TRBJ1-2	TRBV28	CASLSRAHYGYTF
TRBJ2-1	TRBV12-5	CASGLGQGDGHNEQFF
TRBJ2-4	TRBV6-2/TRBV6-3	CASSQDGSGTGSKNIQYF
TRBJ2-2	TRBV20-1	CSAAPTGELFF
TRBJ2-7	TRBV28	CASSLMGETSYEQYF
TRBJ2-5	TRBV20-1	CSAPRLGQTQETQYF
TRBJ2-1	TRBV20-1	CSASGLVSSYNEQFF
TRBJ2-7	TRBV30	CAWSAPGTSGRKISYEQYF
TRBJ1-5	TRBV5-1	CASSPGQELNQPQHF
TRBJ2-1	TRBV6-1	CASSEQRPSSYNEQFF
TRBJ2-7	TRBV28	CASSFRDSTYEQYF
TRBJ1-1	TRBV2	CASSVVFWEVGTEAFF
TRBJ2-7	TRBV6-1	CASSGTSGDSYEQYF
TRBJ2-1	TRBV27	CASSSSRGTEFF
TRBJ2-3	TRBV7-9	CASRPLGEGGADPDTQYF
TRBJ2-5	TRBV12-3/TRBV12-4	CASSSLGFQETQYF
TRBJ2-5	TRBV20-1	CSASVAAETQYF
TRBJ1-5	TRBV28	CASRSVGDNQPQHF
TRBJ2-1	TRBV7-7	CASSGDRGNEQFF
TRBJ2-7	TRBV10-3	CAISEGQKGYEQYF
TRBJ2-7	TRBV20-1	CSPGASGRASSDEQYF
TRBJ2-2	TRBV25-1	CASSGRLAGTGELFF
TRBJ2-2	TRBV18	CASSVNTGNTGELFF
TRBJ2-3	TRBV7-3	CASSPHRTSGTDTQYF